This TCR beta chain was documented in a study of blood T cells in healthy people across ages. Study-level findings and limits: The long-lived group displayed more naive CD4+ cells, plus higher diversity, than the aged donors did.

The ends lost 1 base at V and 4 bases at J; junction bases unmatched: 6. Per the germline V gene, CDR1 is LGHNA and CDR2 is YNFKEQ. The CDR3 totals 15 residues. With regard to this clonotype: Its antigen is not known.

Primers used in a second PCR of about 6 to 11 cycles were a sample-barcoded 5' primer and a J-beta primer mix. TCRdb recomputed calls from the 5' RACE reads with MiXCR, one row per CDR3 protein. The top ten clones hold 2% to 2.5% of a sample with 1.5 million to 2 million distinct CDR3 sequences, around half of them seen once. The J gene is TRBJ2-5, the V gene TRBV4-2, with TRBD2 matching over 7 bases. Sequencing input: blood. This clonotype was obtained from a woman aged 40-49 years in good health. CDR3 bases: TGTGCCAGCAGCCAAGTGGTGGCGGGAGCAGAGACCCAGTACTTC. This translates into CASSQVVAGAETQYF.